This T cell receptor beta chain emerged from a study of cytomegalovirus exposure and HLA in healthy donors. Vbeta (60) and Jbeta (13) primers were used in the PCR. Per the authors' pipeline: Later, some 75 million unique TCR beta chains were counted in an analysis, and some 9.9 million of them were shared. TCRdb's table, derived via immunoSEQ multiplex PCR, lists solely in-frame clones and lacks some. That table gives V, J and clone size, and the DNA gave D and trimming. The sample consists of around 230,000 clones, 70% to 90% of them appearing once. In germline, CDR1 is MNHEY, CDR2 SVGAGI. The CDR3 runs 15 residues. V lost 0 bases, J lost 7 bases, and 6 bases stayed unmatched. A remark on this clone: What it binds is not known.

Whole-study findings and limits: A later analysis linked a missense variant in DCLRE1C to the trimming of TCR beta V and J genes. Associated with cytomegalovirus, according to the listing, were fewer than 200 TCR beta chains. Being indistinguishable, some V segments were excluded, TRBV6-2 and TRBV6-3 among them.

This sequence originates from a girl aged 2-10 years in good health and CMV-seronegative. J is TRBJ1-1 and V is TRBV6-5; the match to TRBD1 covers 9 bases. Sequencing input: PBMCs. As DNA, the CDR3 is TGTGCCAGCAGTTACTCCCACAGGGGGCGAGATGAAGCTTTCTTT. It encodes CASSYSHRGRDEAFF.